This T cell receptor beta chain stems from a study of cytomegalovirus exposure and HLA in healthy donors. Study-wide context: The approximately 110 validation repertoires used a platform that matched the one used for the approximately 670 first-cohort repertoires, as a later analysis reported.

Study conclusions and caveats: TCR sequences were mostly rare, though some public TCRs occurred in many donors. In vitro testing confirmed a few CMV-associated chains as specific for CMV antigens. The TCR clusters that emerged in the first cohort tended, a later analysis found, to co-occur in the 120 validation repertoires.

TCRdb's copy holds only in-frame clones and misses some; the assay was immunoSEQ multiplex PCR. Here the sample spans 150,000 to 200,000 clones, approximately 90% being singletons. The germline V and J ends were trimmed by 3 bases and 1 base, with 10 bases remaining between them. Germline-derived CDR1 and CDR2 are MGHRA and YSYEKL. This CDR3 region has 14 residues. On this clone itself: Its antigen remains unknown. The same CDR3 arises from other DNA sequences in this sample as well.

The chain joins TRBV4-1 to TRBJ2-7, with D possibly matching TRBD1 (6 bases). The source of this sequence is a woman aged 25 to 39 in good health and CMV-seronegative. The sample consisted of PBMCs. The DNA of the CDR3 is TGCGCCAGCAGCCACCTGACAGGTTCCTACGAGCAGTACTTC. Its translation is CASSHLTGSYEQYF.